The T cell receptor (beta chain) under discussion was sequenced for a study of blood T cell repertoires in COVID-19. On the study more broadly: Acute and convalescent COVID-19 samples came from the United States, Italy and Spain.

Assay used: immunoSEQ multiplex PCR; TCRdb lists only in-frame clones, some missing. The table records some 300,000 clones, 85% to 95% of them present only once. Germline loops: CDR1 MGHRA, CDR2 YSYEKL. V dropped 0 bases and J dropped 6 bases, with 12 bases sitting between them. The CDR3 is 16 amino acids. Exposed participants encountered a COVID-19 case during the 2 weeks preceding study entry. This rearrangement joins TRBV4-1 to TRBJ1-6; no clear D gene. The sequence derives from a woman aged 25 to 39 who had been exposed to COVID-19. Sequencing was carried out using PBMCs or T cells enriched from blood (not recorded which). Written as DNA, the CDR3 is TGCGCCAGCAGCCAAGAGTCACTCGTCTTTAATTCACCCCTCCACTTT. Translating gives CASSQESLVFNSPLHF.